This T cell receptor beta chain was sequenced in a study of blood T cell repertoires in COVID-19. The CDR3 has 14 residues. Germline V gene sequence: CDR1 MNHNY, CDR2 SVGAGI (reference sequence). Methods used by the authors: Amplifying reference gene primers gave estimates of nucleated cell counts. Profiled with immunoSEQ multiplex PCR; TCRdb holds only in-frame clones, not every one. V and J calls and clone size are those listed in that table; D and trimming were worked out from the DNA. The sample records fewer than 200,000 clones, around nine tenths being singletons. Sequencing was carried out using peripheral blood. The chain has TRBV6-6 and TRBJ2-7, with D tentatively TRBD2 (6 bases). The tail of the sequence fits TRBJ2-1 better, so the J call may be wrong. This sequence was found in a woman aged 70-85 years with COVID-19, enrolled during active disease. CDR3 in amino acids: CASSSSATYNEQFF. The CDR3 DNA reads TGTGCCAGCAGCTCTAGCGCCACCTACAATGAGCAGTTCTTC.